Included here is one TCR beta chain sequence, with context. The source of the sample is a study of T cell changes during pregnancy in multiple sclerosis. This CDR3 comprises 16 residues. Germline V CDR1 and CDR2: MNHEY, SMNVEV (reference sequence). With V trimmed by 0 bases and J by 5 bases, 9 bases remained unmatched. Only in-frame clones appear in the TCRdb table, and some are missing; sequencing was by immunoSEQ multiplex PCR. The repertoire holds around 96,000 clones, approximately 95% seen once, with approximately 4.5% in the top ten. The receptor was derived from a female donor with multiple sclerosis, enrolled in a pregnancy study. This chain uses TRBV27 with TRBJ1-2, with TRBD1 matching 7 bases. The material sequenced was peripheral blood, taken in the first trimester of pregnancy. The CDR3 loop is CASSLSKAGQPYGYTF. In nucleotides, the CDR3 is TGTGCCAGCAGTTTATCAAAGGCGGGACAGCCATATGGCTACACCTTC.